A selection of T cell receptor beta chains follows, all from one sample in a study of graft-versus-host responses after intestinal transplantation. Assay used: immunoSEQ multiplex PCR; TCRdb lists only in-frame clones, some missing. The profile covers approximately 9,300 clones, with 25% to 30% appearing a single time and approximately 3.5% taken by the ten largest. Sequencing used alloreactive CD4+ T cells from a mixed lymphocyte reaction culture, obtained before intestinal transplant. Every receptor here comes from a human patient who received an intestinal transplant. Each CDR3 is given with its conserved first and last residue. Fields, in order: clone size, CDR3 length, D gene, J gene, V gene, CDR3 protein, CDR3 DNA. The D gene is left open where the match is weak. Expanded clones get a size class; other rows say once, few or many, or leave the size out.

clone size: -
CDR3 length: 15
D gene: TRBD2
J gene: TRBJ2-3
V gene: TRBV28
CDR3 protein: CASSEREGGADTQYF
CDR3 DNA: TGTGCCAGCAGCGAGCGGGAGGGGGGCGCAGATACGCAGTATTTT

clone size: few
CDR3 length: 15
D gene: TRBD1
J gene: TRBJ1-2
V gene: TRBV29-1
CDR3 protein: CRVEDGGAGGYGYTF
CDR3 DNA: TGCAGGGTTGAAGATGGGGGGGCAGGGGGCTATGGCTACACCTTC

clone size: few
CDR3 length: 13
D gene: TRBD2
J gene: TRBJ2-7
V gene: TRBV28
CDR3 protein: CASSPGGSYEQYF
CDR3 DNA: TGTGCCAGCAGTCCGGGGGGGAGCTACGAGCAGTACTTC

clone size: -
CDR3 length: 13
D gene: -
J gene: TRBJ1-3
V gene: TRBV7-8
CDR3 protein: CASSLGTGNTIYF
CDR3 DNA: TGTGCCAGCAGCTTGGGAACTGGAAACACCATATATTTT

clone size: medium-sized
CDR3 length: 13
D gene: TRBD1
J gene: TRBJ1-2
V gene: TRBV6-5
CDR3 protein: CASSYTQGDGYTF
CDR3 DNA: TGTGCCAGCAGTTACACCCAGGGGGATGGCTACACCTTC

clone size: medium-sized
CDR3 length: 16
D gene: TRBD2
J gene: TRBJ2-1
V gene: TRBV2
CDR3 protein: CASSDPLAVTDNEQFF
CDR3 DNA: TGTGCCAGCAGTGATCCCCTAGCGGTAACGGACAATGAGCAGTTCTTC

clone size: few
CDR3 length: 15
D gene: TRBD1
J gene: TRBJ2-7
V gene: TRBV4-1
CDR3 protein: CASSHSGTGGYEQYF
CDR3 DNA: TGCGCCAGCAGCCACTCCGGGACAGGGGGTTACGAGCAGTACTTC

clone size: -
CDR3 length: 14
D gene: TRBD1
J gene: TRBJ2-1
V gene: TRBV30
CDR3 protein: CAWSWGQGNNEQFF
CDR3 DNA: TGTGCCTGGAGTTGGGGACAGGGCAACAATGAGCAGTTCTTC

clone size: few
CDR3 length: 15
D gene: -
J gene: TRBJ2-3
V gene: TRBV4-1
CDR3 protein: CASSQAGTSTDTQYF
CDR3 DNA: TGCGCCAGCAGCCAAGCAGGGACCAGCACAGATACGCAGTATTTT

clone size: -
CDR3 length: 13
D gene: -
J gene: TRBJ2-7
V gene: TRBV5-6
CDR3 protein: CASSFHNPYEQYF
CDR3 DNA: TGTGCCAGCAGCTTTCACAATCCCTACGAGCAGTACTTC

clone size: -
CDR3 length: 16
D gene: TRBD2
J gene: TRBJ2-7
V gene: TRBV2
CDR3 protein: CASRWGSGRASYEQYF
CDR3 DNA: TGTGCCAGCAGGTGGGGGAGCGGGAGGGCCTCCTACGAGCAGTACTTC

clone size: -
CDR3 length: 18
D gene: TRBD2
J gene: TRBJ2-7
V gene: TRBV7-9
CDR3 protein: CASSQESPWASGSYEQYF
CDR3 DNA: TGTGCCAGCAGCCAAGAATCTCCTTGGGCTAGCGGGAGTTACGAGCAGTACTTC

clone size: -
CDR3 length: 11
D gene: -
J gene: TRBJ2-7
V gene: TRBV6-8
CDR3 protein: CASSPGGAQYF
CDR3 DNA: TGTGCCAGCAGTCCCGGAGGCGCGCAGTACTTC

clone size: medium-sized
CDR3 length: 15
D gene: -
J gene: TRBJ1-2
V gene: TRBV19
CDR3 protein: CASSTYREGDYGYTF
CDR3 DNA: TGTGCCAGTAGTACTTACAGGGAAGGGGACTATGGCTACACCTTC

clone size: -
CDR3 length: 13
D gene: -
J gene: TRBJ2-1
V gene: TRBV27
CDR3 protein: CASSERAYNEQFF
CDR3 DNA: TGTGCCAGCAGTGAGAGGGCCTACAATGAGCAGTTCTTC

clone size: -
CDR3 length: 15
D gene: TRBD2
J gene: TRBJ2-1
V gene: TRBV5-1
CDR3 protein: CASSLEETGGNEQFF
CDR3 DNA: TGCGCCAGCAGCTTGGAGGAAACCGGGGGGAATGAGCAGTTCTTC

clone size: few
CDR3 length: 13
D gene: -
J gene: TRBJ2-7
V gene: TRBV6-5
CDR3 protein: CASSYRSSYEQYF
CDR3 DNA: TGTGCCAGCAGTTACAGGAGCTCCTACGAGCAGTACTTC

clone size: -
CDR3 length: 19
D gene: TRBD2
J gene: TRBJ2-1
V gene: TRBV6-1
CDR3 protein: CASSAFVGLAMGNYNEQFF
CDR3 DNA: TGTGCCAGCAGTGCCTTTGTAGGACTAGCCATGGGGAATTACAATGAGCAGTTCTTC

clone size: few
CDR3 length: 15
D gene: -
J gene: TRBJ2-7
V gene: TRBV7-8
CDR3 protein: CASSFSYSGPYEQYF
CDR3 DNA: TGTGCCAGCAGCTTTAGTTACTCAGGCCCCTACGAGCAGTACTTC

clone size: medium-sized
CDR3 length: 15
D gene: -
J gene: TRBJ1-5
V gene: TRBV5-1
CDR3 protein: CASSLGGSPNQPQHF
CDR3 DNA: TGCGCCAGCAGCTTGGGGGGGTCCCCCAATCAGCCCCAGCATTTT

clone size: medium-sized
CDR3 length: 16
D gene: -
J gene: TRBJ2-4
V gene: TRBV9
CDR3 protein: CASSDPSTSAKNIQYF
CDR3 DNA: TGTGCCAGCAGCGACCCTTCCACTTCAGCCAAAAACATTCAGTACTTC

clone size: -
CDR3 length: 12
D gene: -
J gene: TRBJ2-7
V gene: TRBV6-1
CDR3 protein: CASSPGYYEQYF
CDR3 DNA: TGTGCCAGCAGTCCCGGGTACTACGAGCAGTACTTC

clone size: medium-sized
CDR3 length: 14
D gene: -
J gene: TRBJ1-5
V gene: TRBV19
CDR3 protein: CASSPGTRVQPQHF
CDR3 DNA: TGTGCCAGTAGTCCTGGGACGAGGGTACAGCCCCAGCATTTT

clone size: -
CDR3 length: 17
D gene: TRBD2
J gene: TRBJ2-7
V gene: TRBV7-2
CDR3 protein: CASSLVPLAESSYEQYF
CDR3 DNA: TGTGCCAGCAGCTTAGTGCCACTAGCGGAGAGCTCCTACGAGCAGTACTTC

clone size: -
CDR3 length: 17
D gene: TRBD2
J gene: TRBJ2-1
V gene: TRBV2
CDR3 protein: CASRASGRPSSYNEQFF
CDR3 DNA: TGTGCCAGCAGGGCTAGCGGGAGACCTAGCTCCTACAATGAGCAGTTCTTC

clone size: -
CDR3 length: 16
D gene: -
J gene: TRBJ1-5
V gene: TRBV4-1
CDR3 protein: CASSQGIGTDNQPQHF
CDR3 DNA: TGCGCCAGCAGCCAAGGGATTGGGACCGATAATCAGCCCCAGCATTTT

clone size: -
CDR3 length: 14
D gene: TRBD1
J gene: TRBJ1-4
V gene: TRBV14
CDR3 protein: CASSPGGNNEKLFF
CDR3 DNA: TGTGCCAGCAGCCCAGGGGGAAATAATGAAAAACTGTTTTTT

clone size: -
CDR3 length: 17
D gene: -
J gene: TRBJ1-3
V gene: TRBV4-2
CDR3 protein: CASSQEQRLIGGNTIYF
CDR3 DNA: TGTGCCAGCAGCCAAGAACAACGACTAATAGGTGGAAACACCATATATTTT

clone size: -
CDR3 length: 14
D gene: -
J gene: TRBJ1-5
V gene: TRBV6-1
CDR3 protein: CASRDRQIYQPQHF
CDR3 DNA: TGTGCCAGCAGGGACAGACAAATTTATCAGCCCCAGCATTTT

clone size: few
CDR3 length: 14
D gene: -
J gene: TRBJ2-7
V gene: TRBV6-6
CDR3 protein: CASSYSYGPYEQYF
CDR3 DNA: TGTGCCAGCAGTTACTCCTACGGACCCTACGAGCAGTACTTC

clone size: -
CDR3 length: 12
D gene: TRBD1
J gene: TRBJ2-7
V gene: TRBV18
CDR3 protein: CASSPTGYEQYF
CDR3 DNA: TGTGCCAGCTCCCCGACAGGGTACGAGCAGTACTTC

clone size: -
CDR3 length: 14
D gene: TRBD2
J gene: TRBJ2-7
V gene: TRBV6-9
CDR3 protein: CASSYVAGDYEQYF
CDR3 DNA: TGTGCCAGCAGTTACGTAGCGGGAGACTACGAGCAGTACTTC

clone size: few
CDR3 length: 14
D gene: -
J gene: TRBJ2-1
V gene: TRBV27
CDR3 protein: CASSFGETYNEQFF
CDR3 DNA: TGTGCCAGCAGTTTTGGGGAAACCTACAATGAGCAGTTCTTC

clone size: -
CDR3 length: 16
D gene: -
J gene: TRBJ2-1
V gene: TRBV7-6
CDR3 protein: CASSLGEGLKYNEQFF
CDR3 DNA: TGTGCCAGCAGCTTGGGCGAGGGACTGAAATACAATGAGCAGTTCTTC

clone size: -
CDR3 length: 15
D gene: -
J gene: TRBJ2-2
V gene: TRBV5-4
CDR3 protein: CASSLGRGGTGELFF
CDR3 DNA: TGTGCCAGCAGCTTGGGCAGGGGAGGCACCGGGGAGCTGTTTTTT

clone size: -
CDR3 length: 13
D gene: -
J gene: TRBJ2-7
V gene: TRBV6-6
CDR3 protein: CASSYSARNEQYF
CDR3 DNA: TGTGCCAGCAGTTACTCCGCTAGAAACGAGCAGTACTTC

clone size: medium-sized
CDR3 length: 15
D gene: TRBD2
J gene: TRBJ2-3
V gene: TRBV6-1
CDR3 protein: CASSILAGLGDTQYF
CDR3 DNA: TGTGCCAGCAGTATACTAGCGGGGCTCGGGGATACGCAGTATTTT

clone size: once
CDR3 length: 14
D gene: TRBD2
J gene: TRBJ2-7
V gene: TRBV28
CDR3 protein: CASRGLAGLYEQYF
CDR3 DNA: TGTGCCAGCAGAGGACTAGCGGGACTCTACGAGCAGTACTTC

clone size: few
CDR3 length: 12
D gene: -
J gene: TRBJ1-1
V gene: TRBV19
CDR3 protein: CASSIWNTEAFF
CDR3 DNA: TGTGCCAGTAGTATCTGGAACACTGAAGCTTTCTTT

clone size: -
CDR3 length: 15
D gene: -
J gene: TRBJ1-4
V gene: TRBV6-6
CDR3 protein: CASSLRLQGIEKLFF
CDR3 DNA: TGTGCCAGCAGTCTTCGCCTCCAGGGTATTGAAAAACTGTTTTTT

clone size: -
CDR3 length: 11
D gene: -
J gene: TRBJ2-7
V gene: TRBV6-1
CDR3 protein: CASSGGYEQYF
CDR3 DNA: TGTGCCAGCAGTGGAGGCTACGAGCAGTACTTC

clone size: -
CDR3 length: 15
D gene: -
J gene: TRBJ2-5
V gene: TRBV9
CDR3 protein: CASSVGVSGPETQYF
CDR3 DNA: TGTGCCAGCAGCGTAGGGGTTAGCGGCCCAGAGACCCAGTACTTC

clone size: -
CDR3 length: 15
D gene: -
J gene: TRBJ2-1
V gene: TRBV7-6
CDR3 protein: CASSWLGVGGNEQFF
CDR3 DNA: TGTGCCAGCAGCTGGCTGGGGGTAGGGGGGAATGAGCAGTTCTTC

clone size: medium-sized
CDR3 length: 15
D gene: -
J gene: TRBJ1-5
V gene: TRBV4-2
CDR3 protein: CASSQVGEGNQPQHF
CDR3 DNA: TGTGCCAGCAGCCAAGTGGGTGAAGGAAATCAGCCCCAGCATTTT

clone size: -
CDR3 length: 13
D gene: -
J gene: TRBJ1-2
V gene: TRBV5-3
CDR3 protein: CASSQTDNYGYTF
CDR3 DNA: TGTGCCAGCAGCCAAACCGATAACTATGGCTACACCTTC

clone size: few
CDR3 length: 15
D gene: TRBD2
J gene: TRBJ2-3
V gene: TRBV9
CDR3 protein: CASSSSGRRTDTQYF
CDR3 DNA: TGTGCCAGCAGTTCTAGCGGGAGACGTACAGATACGCAGTATTTT

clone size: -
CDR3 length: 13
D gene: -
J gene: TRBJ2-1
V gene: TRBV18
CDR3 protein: CASSPLAFTEQFF
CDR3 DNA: TGTGCCAGCTCACCATTGGCGTTCACTGAGCAGTTCTTC

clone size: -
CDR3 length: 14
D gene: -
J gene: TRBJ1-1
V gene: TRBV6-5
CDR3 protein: CASSYMDGNTEAFF
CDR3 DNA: TGTGCCAGCAGTTACATGGACGGGAACACTGAAGCTTTCTTT

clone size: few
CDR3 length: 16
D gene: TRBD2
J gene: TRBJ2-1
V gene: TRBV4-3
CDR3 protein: CASSQDGLGLYNEQFF
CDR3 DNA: TGCGCCAGCAGCCAAGACGGACTAGGCCTCTACAATGAGCAGTTCTTC

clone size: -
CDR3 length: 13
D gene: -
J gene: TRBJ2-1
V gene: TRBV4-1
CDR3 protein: CASSQAPLEGEVF
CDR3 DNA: TGCGCCAGCAGCCAAGCCCCCCTAGAGGGGGAGGTCTTC

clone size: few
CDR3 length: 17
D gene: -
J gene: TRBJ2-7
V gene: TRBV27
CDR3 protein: CASSYAPTEAHSYEQYF
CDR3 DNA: TGTGCCAGCAGTTACGCTCCGACAGAGGCACATTCCTACGAGCAGTACTTC

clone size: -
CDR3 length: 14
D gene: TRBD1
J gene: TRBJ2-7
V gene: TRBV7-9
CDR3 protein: CASSPPPGGYEQYF
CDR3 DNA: TGTGCCAGCAGCCCTCCGCCAGGGGGCTACGAGCAGTACTTC

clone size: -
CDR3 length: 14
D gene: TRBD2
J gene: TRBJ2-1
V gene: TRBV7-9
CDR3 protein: CASSKRLARNEQFF
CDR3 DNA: TGTGCCAGCAGCAAAAGACTAGCCCGGAATGAGCAGTTCTTC

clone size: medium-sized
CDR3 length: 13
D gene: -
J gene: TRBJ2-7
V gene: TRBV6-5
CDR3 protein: CASSYSQGGEQYF
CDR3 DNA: TGTGCCAGCAGTTACTCGCAAGGGGGCGAGCAGTACTTC

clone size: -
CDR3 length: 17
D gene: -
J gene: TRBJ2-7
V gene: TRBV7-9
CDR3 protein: CASSQVHREDTSYEQYF
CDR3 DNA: TGTGCCAGCAGCCAAGTACACAGGGAAGATACCTCCTACGAGCAGTACTTC

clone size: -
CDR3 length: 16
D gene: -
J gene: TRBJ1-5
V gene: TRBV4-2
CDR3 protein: CASSQIWSEGNQPQHF
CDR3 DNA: TGTGCCAGCAGCCAAATCTGGTCGGAGGGCAATCAGCCCCAGCATTTT